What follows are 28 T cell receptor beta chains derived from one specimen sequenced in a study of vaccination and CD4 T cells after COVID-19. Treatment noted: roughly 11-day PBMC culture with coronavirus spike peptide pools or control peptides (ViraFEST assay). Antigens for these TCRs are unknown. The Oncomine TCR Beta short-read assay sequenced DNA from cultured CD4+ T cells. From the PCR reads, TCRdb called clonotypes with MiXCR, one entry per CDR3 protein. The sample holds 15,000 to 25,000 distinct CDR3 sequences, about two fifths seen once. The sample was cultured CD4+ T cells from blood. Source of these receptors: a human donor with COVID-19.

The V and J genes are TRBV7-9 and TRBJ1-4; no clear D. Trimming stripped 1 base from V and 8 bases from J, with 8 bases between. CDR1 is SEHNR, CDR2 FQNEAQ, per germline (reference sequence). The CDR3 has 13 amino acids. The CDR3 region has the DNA TGTGCCAGCAGCTTAGACAGTTGGGAAAAACTGTTTTTT. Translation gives CASSLDSWEKLFF.

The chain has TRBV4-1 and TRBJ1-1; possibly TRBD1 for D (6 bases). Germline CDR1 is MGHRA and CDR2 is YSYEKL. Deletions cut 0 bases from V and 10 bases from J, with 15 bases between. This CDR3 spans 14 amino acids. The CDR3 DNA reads TGCGCCAGCAGCCAAGATAAGGGGGAAGGGGCAGCTTTCTTT. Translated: CASSQDKGEGAAFF.

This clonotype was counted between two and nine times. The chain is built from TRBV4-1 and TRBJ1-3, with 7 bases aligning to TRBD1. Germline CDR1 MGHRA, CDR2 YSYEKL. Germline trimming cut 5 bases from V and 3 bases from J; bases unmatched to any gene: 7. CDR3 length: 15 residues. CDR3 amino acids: CASSTGTESGNTIYF. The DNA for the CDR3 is TGCGCCAGCAGCACCGGGACAGAGAGTGGAAACACCATATATTTT.

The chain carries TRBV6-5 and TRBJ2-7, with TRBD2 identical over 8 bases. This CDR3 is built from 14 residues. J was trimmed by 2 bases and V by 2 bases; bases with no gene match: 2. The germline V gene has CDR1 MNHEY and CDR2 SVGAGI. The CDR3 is CASSYVAGTYEQYF. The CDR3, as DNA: TGTGCCAGCAGTTACGTAGCGGGGACCTACGAGCAGTACTTC.

Written as DNA, the CDR3 is TGTGCCAGCAGCTTAGACGGCTCCCACCTCACAGATACGCAGTATTTT. It translates to CASSLDGSHLTDTQYF. V usage is TRBV11-2 and J usage is TRBJ2-3; D is unresolved. Germline V lookup: CDR1 SGHAT, CDR2 FQNNGV. This CDR3 spans 16 amino acids. Trimming pared 0 bases from V and 2 bases from J, leaving 12 bases between.

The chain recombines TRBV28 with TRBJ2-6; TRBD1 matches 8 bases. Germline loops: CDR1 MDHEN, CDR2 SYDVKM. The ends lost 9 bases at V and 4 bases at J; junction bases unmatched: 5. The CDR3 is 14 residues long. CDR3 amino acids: CASQGAYGANVLTF. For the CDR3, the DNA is TGTGCCAGTCAGGGGGCGTACGGGGCCAACGTCCTGACTTTC.

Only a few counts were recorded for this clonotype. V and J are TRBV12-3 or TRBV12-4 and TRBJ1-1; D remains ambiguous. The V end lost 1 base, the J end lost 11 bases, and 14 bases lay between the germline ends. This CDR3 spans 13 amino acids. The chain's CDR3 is CASSLGLIETAFF. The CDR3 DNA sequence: TGTGCCAGCAGTTTAGGATTGATCGAGACGGCTTTCTTT.

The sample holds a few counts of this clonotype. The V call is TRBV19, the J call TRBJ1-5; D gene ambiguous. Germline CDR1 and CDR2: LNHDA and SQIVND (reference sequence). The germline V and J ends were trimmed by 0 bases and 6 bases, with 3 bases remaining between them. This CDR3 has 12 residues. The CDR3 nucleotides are TGTGCCAGTAGTATAGATCCTCAGCCCCAGCATTTT. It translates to CASSIDPQPQHF.

Here the CDR3 DNA reads TGTGCCAGTAGTATAGTCGGACAGGGGGCGGGTGAGCAGTACTTC. Encoded protein: CASSIVGQGAGEQYF. The chain uses TRBV19 and TRBJ2-7; 11 positions agree with TRBD1. The CDR3 runs to 15 residues. Germline lookup yields CDR1 LNHDA and CDR2 SQIVND (reference sequence). The V and J ends lost 1 base and 7 bases, in that order; junction bases with no gene match: 6.

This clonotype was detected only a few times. CDR3 sequence: CASSDRTGRTEAFF. DNA for the CDR3: TGTGCCAGCAGCGACCGGACAGGGAGAACTGAAGCTTTCTTT. The chain joins TRBV11-3 to TRBJ1-1; 8 positions agree with TRBD1. CDR3 length: 14 amino acids. V was pared by 5 bases and J by 5 bases, with 7 bases of the junction left unmatched. CDR1 SGHNT and CDR2 YENEEA come from the germline V gene.

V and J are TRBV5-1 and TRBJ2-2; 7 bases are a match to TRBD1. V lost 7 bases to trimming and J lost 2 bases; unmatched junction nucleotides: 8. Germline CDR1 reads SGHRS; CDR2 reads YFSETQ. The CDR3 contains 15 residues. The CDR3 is CASDLGGVNTGELFF. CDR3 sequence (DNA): TGCGCCAGCGACCTAGGGGGCGTTAACACCGGGGAGCTGTTTTTT.

CDR3 loop: CASSQSGDSNAGELFF. The CDR3 coding sequence is TGTGCCAGCAGCCAATCCGGGGATTCGAACGCCGGGGAGCTGTTTTTT. The V call is TRBV21-1, the J call TRBJ2-2; the D segment call TRBD1 is taken from the table without a DNA check. TRBV21-1 is given as a pseudogene. This CDR3 is built from 16 residues.

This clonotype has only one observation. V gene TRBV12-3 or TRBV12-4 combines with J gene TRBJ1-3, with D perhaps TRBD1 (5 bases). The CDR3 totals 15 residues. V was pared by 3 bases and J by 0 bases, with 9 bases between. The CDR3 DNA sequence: TGTGCCAGCAGTTTTGCAGGGCGCTCTGGAAACACCATATATTTT. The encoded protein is CASSFAGRSGNTIYF.

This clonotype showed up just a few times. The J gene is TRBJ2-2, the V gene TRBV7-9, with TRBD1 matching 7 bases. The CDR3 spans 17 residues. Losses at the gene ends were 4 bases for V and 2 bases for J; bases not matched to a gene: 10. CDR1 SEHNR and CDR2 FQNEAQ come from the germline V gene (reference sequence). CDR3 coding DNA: TGTGCCAGCAGCTCTACCACGGGACAGCCAAACACCGGGGAGCTGTTTTTT. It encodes CASSSTTGQPNTGELFF.

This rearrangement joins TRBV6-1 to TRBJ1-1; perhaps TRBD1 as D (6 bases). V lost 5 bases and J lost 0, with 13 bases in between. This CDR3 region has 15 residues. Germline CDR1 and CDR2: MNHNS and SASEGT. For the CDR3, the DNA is TGTGCCAGCAGTAACCGGGGGGGCATGAACACTGAAGCTTTCTTT. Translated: CASSNRGGMNTEAFF.

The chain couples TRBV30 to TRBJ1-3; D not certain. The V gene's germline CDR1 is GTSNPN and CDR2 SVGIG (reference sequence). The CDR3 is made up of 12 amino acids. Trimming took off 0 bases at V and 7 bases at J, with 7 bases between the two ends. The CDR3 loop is CAWSVLGNTIYF. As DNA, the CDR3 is TGTGCCTGGAGTGTCCTGGGGAACACCATATATTTT.

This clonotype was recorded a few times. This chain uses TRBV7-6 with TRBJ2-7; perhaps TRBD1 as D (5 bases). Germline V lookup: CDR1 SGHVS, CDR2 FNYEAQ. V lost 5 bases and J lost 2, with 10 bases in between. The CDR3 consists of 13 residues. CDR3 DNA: TGTGCCAGCAGCCCGGACATAACCTACGAGCAGTACTTC. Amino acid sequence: CASSPDITYEQYF.

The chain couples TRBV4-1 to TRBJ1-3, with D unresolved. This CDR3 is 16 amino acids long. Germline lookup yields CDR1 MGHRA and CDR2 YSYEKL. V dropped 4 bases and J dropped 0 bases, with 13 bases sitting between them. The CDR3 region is CASSLSGFDSGNTIYF. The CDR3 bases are TGCGCCAGCAGCCTGTCGGGCTTTGACTCTGGAAACACCATATATTTT.

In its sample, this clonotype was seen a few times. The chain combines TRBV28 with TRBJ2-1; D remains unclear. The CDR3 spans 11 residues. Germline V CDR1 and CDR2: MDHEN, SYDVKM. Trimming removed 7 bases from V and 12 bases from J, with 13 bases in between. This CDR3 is CASTLGTSQFF. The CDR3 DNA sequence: TGTGCCAGCACTCTGGGAACATCGCAGTTCTTC. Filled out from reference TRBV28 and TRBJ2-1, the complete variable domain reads DVKVTQSSRYLVKRTGEKVFLECVQDMDHENMFWYRQDPGLGLRLIYFSYDVKMKEKGDIPEGYSVSREKKERFSLILESASTNQTSMYLCASTLGTSQFFGPGTRLTVL.

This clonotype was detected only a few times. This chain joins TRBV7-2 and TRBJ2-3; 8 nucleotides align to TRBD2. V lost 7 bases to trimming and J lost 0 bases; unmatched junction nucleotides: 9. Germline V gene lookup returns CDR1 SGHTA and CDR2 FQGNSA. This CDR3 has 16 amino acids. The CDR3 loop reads CASTAAGGTSTDTQYF. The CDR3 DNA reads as TGTGCCAGCACCGCGGCGGGGGGAACTAGCACAGATACGCAGTATTTT.

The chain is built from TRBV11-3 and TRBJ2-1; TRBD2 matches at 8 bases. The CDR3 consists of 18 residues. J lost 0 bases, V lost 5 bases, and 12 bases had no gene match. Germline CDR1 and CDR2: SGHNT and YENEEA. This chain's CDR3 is CASSNPGAGGISYNEQFF. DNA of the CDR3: TGTGCCAGCAGCAACCCCGGTGCGGGGGGTATCTCCTACAATGAGCAGTTCTTC.

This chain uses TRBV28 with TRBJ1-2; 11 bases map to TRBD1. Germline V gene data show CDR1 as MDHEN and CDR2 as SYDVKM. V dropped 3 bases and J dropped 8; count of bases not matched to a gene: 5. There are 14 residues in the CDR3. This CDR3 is CASSFGQGARGYTF. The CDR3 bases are TGTGCCAGCAGTTTTGGACAGGGGGCGCGGGGCTACACCTTC.

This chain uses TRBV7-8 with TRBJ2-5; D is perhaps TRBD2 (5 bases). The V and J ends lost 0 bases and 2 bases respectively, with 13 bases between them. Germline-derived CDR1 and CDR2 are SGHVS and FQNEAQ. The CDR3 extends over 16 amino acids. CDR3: CASSLASEVLQETQYF. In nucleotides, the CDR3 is TGTGCCAGCAGCTTAGCTAGCGAGGTCCTTCAAGAGACCCAGTACTTC.

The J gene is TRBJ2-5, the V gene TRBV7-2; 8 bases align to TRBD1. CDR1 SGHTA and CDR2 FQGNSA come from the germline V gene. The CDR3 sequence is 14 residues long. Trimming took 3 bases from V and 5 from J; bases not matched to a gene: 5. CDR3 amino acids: CASSLYTGGETQYF. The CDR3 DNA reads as TGTGCCAGCAGCTTGTATACAGGGGGGGAGACCCAGTACTTC. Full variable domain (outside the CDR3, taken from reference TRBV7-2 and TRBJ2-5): GAGVSQSPSNKVTEKGKDVELRCDPISGHTALYWYRQSLGQGLEFLIYFQGNSAPDKSGLPSDRFSAERTGGSVSTLTIQRTQQEDSAVYLCASSLYTGGETQYFGPGTRLLVL.

The DNA of the CDR3 is TGTGCCAGCAGTTACAGGCGGGACCCGGTCTATGGCTACACCTTC. Protein: CASSYRRDPVYGYTF. This sequence joins TRBV6-5 and TRBJ1-2; TRBD1 might be the D (5 bases). Germline V gene sequence: CDR1 MNHEY, CDR2 SVGAGI. The CDR3 runs 15 residues. V lost 2 bases and J 4 bases, leaving 14 bases between the germline ends.

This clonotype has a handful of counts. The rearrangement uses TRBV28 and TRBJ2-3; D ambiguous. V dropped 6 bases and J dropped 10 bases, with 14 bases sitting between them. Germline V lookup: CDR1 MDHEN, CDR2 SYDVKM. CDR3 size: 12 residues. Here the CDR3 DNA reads TGTGCCAGCAGGCCTGCCGGGTCGGCGCAGTATTTT. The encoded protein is CASRPAGSAQYF.

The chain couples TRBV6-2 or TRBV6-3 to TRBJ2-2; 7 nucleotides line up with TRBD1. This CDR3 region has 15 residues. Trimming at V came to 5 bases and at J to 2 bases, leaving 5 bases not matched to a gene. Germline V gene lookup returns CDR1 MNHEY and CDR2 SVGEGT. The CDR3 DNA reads TGTGCCAGCAGTAACTACAGGGGAAACACCGGGGAGCTGTTTTTT. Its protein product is CASSNYRGNTGELFF.

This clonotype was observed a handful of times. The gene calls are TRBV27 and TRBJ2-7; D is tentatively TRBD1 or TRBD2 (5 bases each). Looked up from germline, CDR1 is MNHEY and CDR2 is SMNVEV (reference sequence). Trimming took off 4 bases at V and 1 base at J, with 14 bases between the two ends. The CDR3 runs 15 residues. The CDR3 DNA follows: TGTGCCAGCAGTTCCCCCAGGGACCTATCCTACGAGCAGTACTTC. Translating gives CASSSPRDLSYEQYF.